This T cell receptor beta chain is from a study of OX40 agonist ivuxolimab in advanced cancers. Sequencing used immunoSEQ multiplex PCR; TCRdb keeps in-frame clones, though not all of them. The data show fewer than 100,000 clones, with more than 80% seen just once and roughly 0.44% held by the top ten. This clone is a singleton in its sample. The germline V gene encodes CDR1 SNHLY and CDR2 FYNNEI. The CDR3 loop spans 15 amino acids. With 4 bases clipped from V and 13 bases from J, the junction kept 12 bases outside the gene matches. The chain employs TRBV2 and TRBJ2-6; 8 bases agree with TRBD1. This sample comprised CD4+ or CD8+ T cells sorted from blood, obtained in a trial of the OX40 agonist ivuxolimab. This TCR came from an adult with an advanced solid tumor such as melanoma, head and neck, liver or kidney cancer. For the CDR3, the DNA is TGTGCCAGCAGTGTACAGGGACAGGTACTAGGGGTCCTGACTTTC. Its translation is CASSVQGQVLGVLTF. The full variable domain, rest sourced from reference TRBV2 and TRBJ2-6, is EPEVTQTPSHQVTQMGQEVILRCVPISNHLYFYWYRQILGQKVEFLVSFYNNEISEKSEIFDDQFSVERPDGSNFTLKIRSTKLEDSAMYFCASSVQGQVLGVLTFGAGSRLTVL.